This T cell receptor (beta chain) was sequenced during a study of beta chain features in type 1 diabetes. Study context: The examined sorted cells totaled around 100 million across samples. Study-level findings and limits: Patients with Type 1 diabetes showed moderately but significantly shorter TCRB CDR3s in all four CD4+ subsets. Sequencing of cDNA might inflate the share of cells that strongly express TCR.

The germline gives CDR1 MDHEN, CDR2 SYDVKM. This CDR3 is built from 14 residues. V lost 3 bases and J lost 3, with 12 bases in between. Expressed TCRB transcripts were sequenced, since all the RNA that had been isolated was reverse transcribed. Here immunoSEQ multiplex PCR was the method, and the copy in TCRdb shows in-frame clones only, minus some. Of under 400,000 clones in the sample, about 12% are singletons; the top ten hold over 0.008%. The purity of all sorted populations exceeded 95%. This clone has only a few counts. No antigen is known for it. V and J are TRBV28 and TRBJ2-7; possible D gene TRBD2, 6 bases. The sample taken for sequencing was naive CD4+ T cells from blood. The sequence derives from a woman under 30 with type 1 diabetes. The CDR3 coding sequence is TGTGCCAGCAGTTTGGAGGGGCATAACTACGAGCAGTACTTC. This gives the protein CASSLEGHNYEQYF.